What follows are 4 T cell receptor beta chains derived from one specimen sequenced in a study of T cell changes during pregnancy in multiple sclerosis. TCRdb's table, derived via immunoSEQ multiplex PCR, lists solely in-frame clones and lacks some. The sample records tens of thousands of clones, approximately 91% being singletons. The source material was peripheral blood, sampled in the second trimester of pregnancy. Receptors originate from a female donor in good health, enrolled as a control in a pregnancy study.

This chain uses TRBV7-2 with TRBJ2-1; the D gene is possibly TRBD2 (7 bases). Trimming took off 5 bases at V and 9 bases at J, with 17 bases between the two ends. Germline V gives CDR1 SGHTA, CDR2 FQGNSA. CDR3 length equals 14 residues. CDR3 sequence: CASSPGRGAREQFF. As DNA, the CDR3 is TGTGCCAGCAGCCCTGGACGGGGGGCACGTGAGCAGTTCTTC. The full variable domain, completed using reference TRBV7-2 and TRBJ2-1, is GAGVSQSPSNKVTEKGKDVELRCDPISGHTALYWYRQSLGQGLEFLIYFQGNSAPDKSGLPSDRFSAERTGGSVSTLTIQRTQQEDSAVYLCASSPGRGAREQFFGPGTRLTVL.

The chain carries TRBV27 and TRBJ2-7; 9 positions agree with TRBD1. CDR3 size: 14 residues. The V segment lost 6 bases and the J segment 6 bases; nucleotides outside the gene matches: 9. Germline lookup yields CDR1 MNHEY and CDR2 SMNVEV (reference sequence). The CDR3 region is CASRLGTGLGEQYF. CDR3 sequence (DNA): TGTGCCAGCAGGCTCGGGACAGGGCTGGGCGAGCAGTACTTC.

The chain recombines TRBV5-4 with TRBJ2-1, with TRBD2 as a possible D gene (5 bases). Deletions cut 2 bases from V and 8 bases from J, with 20 bases between. The V gene's germline CDR1 is SGHNT and CDR2 YYREEE (reference sequence). This CDR3 contains 16 residues. The CDR3 loop reads CASSFRREVNLDEQFF. The CDR3 region has the DNA TGTGCCAGCAGCTTCCGTCGGGAAGTGAATCTTGATGAGCAGTTCTTC.

This sequence joins TRBV5-1 and TRBJ1-2; 9 bases agree with TRBD1. Germline-derived CDR1 and CDR2 are SGHRS and YFSETQ. The CDR3 has 14 amino acids. Trimming cost V 4 bases and J 6 bases; bases outside gene matches: 7. The CDR3 protein is CASSVGQGWDGYTF. Written as DNA, the CDR3 is TGCGCCAGCAGCGTTGGACAGGGGTGGGATGGCTACACCTTC.